This TCR beta chain stems from a study of CD8+CD57+ T cells in acquired aplastic anemia. The CDR3 spans 15 residues. Germline CDR1 LNHNV, CDR2 YYDKDF (reference sequence). The V end was cut by 1 base, the J end by 8 bases, with 14 bases between. Researchers used genomic DNA as the template to profile TCR beta VDJ and CDR3. TCRdb independently ran MiXCR on the reads; one entry per CDR3 protein. This table has about 120,000 distinct CDR3 sequences, about 43% appearing once. The study's findings and limits: With respect to CD8+ Simpson's diversity, patients and controls did not differ significantly. Patients and controls turned out to have approximately 29 CD8+ CDR3 sequences in common.

Worth noting for this clonotype: Its target is unknown.

The sequenced patients had an expansion of CD8+CD57+ cells seen by flow cytometry. The diagnosis in all patients was severe acquired aplastic anemia. Patient blood was sampled before any therapy had been received. This sequence originates from a human donor with aplastic anemia. The genes are TRBV15 and TRBJ1-4; no firm D call. The sequencing sample was made of sorted CD4+, CD8+, or CD8+CD57+ T cells (not recorded which) from PBMCs. In DNA, the CDR3 is TGTGCCACCAGCAGAGGCAACCCTTTGAAGGAAAAACTGTTTTTT. This sequence encodes CATSRGNPLKEKLFF.